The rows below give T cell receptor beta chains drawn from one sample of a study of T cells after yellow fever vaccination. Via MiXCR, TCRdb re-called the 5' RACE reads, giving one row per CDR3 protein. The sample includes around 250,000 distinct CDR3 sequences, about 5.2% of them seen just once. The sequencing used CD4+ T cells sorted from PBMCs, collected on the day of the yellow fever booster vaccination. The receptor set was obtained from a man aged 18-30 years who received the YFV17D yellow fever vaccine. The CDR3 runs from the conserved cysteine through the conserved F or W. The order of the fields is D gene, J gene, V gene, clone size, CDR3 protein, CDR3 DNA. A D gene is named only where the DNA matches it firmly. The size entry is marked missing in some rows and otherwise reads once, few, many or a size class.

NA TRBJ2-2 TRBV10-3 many CAISPARTGELFF TGTGCCATCAGCCCCGCCCGGACCGGGGAGCTGTTTTTT
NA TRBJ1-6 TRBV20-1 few CSASAGDRPLHF TGCAGTGCTTCTGCAGGGGATCGTCCCCTCCACTTT
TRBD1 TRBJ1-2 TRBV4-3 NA CASSLYGTGGNYGYTF TGCGCCAGCAGCCTCTACGGGACAGGGGGAAACTATGGCTACACCTTC
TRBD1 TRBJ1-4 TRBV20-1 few CSARPGQGSTNEKLFF TGCAGTGCCAGACCGGGACAGGGGTCAACTAATGAAAAACTGTTTTTT
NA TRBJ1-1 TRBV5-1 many CASSLVDRDYTEAFF TGCGCCAGCAGCTTGGTGGACAGAGACTACACTGAAGCTTTCTTT
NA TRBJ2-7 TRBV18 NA CASSPALSYEQYF TGTGCCAGCTCACCGGCCCTTTCCTACGAGCAGTACTTC
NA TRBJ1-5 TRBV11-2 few CASSLSRGQPQHF TGTGCCAGCAGCTTAAGTCGGGGACAGCCCCAGCATTTT
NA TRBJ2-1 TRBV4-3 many CASSQENSNYNEQFF TGCGCCAGCAGCCAAGAAAACAGTAATTACAATGAGCAGTTCTTC
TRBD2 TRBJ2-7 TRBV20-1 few CSARERTGLGSYEQYF TGCAGTGCTAGAGAGAGAACCGGACTAGGATCCTACGAGCAGTACTTC
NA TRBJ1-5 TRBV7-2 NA CASSLVRVSQPQHF TGTGCCAGCAGCTTAGTCCGGGTCAGTCAGCCCCAGCATTTT
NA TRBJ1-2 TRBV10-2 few CASSEVIRGPHGYTF TGCGCCAGCAGTGAGGTGATCCGGGGGCCTCATGGCTACACCTTC
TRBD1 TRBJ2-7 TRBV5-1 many CASSIKGQGQYEQYF TGCGCCAGCAGCATCAAGGGACAGGGTCAGTACGAGCAGTACTTC
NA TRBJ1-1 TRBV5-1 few CASSLEFGGMNTEAFF TGCGCCAGCAGCTTGGAGTTTGGAGGTATGAACACTGAAGCTTTCTTT
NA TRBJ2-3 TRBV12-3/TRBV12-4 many CASSSLADTQYF TGTGCCAGCAGTTCCCTAGCCGATACGCAGTATTTT
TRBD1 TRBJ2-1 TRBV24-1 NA CATSDPTTGDNEQFF TGTGCCACCAGTGATCCAACGACAGGGGACAATGAGCAGTTCTTC
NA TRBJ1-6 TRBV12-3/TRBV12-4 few CASSLHERSSPLHF TGTGCCAGCAGTTTACACGAACGGAGTTCACCCCTCCACTTT
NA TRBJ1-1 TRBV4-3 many CASSQDRGRTEAFF TGCGCCAGCAGCCAAGATCGTGGCAGGACTGAAGCTTTCTTT
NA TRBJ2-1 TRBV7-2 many CASSRPFGNEQFF TGTGCCAGCAGCCGACCATTCGGGAATGAGCAGTTCTTC
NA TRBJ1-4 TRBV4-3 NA CASSQLLGEKLFF TGCGCCAGCAGCCAACTCTTGGGGGAAAAACTGTTTTTT
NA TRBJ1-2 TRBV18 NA CASSKTENYGYTF TGTGCCAGCTCGAAGACAGAAAACTATGGCTACACCTTC
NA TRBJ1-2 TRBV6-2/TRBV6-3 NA CASSYYGDAANYGYTF TGTGCCAGCAGTTACTATGGGGATGCAGCTAACTATGGCTACACCTTC
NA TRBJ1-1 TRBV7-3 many CASSLVGRGEAEAFF TGTGCCAGCAGCTTAGTAGGACGGGGGGAGGCTGAAGCTTTCTTT
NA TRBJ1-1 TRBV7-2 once CASKRGLMNTEAFF TGTGCCAGCAAAAGGGGCTTAATGAACACTGAAGCTTTCTTT